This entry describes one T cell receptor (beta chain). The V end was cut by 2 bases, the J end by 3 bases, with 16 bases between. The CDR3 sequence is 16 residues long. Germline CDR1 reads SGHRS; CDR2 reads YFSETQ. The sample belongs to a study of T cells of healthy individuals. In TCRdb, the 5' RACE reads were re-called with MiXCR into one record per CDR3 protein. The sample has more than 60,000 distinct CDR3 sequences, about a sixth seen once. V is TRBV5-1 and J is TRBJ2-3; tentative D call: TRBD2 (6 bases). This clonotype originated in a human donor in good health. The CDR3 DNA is TGCGCCAGCAGCTTTGAACGGGAGTTTGGGACAGATACGCAGTATTTT. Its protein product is CASSFEREFGTDTQYF.